This T cell receptor beta chain is from a study of Graves' ophthalmopathy and Graves' hyperthyroidism. The study amplified TCR beta CDR3 regions using RNA transcripts. RT-PCR was first run with HTBI primers, then multiplex PCR in a second round. TCRdb ran MiXCR on the multiplex PCR reads and lists one entry per CDR3 protein. The sample has 500,000 to 700,000 distinct CDR3 sequences, approximately 37% seen once. Looked up from germline, CDR1 is LNHDA and CDR2 is SQIVND (reference sequence). V shed 7 bases, J shed 4 bases, and the junction held 8 bases outside the gene matches. CDR3 length: 15 residues. This clonotype showed up many times.

This sequence originates from an adult man with Graves' hyperthyroidism. V and J are TRBV19 and TRBJ1-5, with 9 bases aligning to TRBD1. The sequenced sample was peripheral blood or thyroid tissue (not recorded which). This chain's CDR3 is CASTDRGIPNQPQHF. CDR3 bases: TGTGCCAGTACCGACAGGGGGATCCCAAATCAGCCCCAGCATTTT.